This entry lists 27 T cell receptor beta chains sequenced from one sample in a study of blood T cell repertoires in COVID-19. Measured with immunoSEQ multiplex PCR; TCRdb has only the in-frame clones, and not every one. The sample lists about 220,000 clones, around 91% occurring once. Sequenced: PBMCs or T cells enriched from blood (not recorded which). The receptors here all came from a young man who had been exposed to COVID-19.

This clone is a singleton in its sample. V and J are TRBV5-1 and TRBJ2-6, with a possible D match to TRBD1 (6 bases). The CDR3 has 18 amino acids. CDR1 is SGHRS, CDR2 YFSETQ, per germline. V was pared by 0 bases and J by 0 bases, with 13 bases between. DNA for the CDR3: TGCGCCAGCAGCTTGGACGCGGACAGTTACTCTGGGGCCAACGTCCTGACTTTC. As protein: CASSLDADSYSGANVLTF.

V usage is TRBV3-1 (or the pseudogene TRBV3-2) and J usage is TRBJ1-3; a weak D match, TRBD1 (5 bases). The germline V and J ends were trimmed by 4 bases and 1 base, with 11 bases remaining between them. This CDR3 has 15 amino acids. Germline CDR1 LGHDT, CDR2 YNNKEL (reference sequence). The CDR3 nucleotides read TGTGCCAGCAGCCGGCAGGGTGTGTCTGGAAACACCATATATTTT. Its protein product is CASSRQGVSGNTIYF.

V and J are TRBV10-3 and TRBJ2-2; D gene ambiguous. The CDR3 has 15 residues. V lost 10 bases and J lost 1, with 16 bases in between. Germline V gene data show CDR1 as ENHRY and CDR2 as SYGVKD. Written as DNA, the CDR3 is TGTGCCACCCTAGGCACCAGTTGGAACACCGGGGAGCTGTTTTTT. Translating gives CATLGTSWNTGELFF.

The CDR3 DNA is TGTGCCAGTAGTCCCTGGGACAGGACAATGAACACTGAAGCTTTCTTT. Amino acid sequence: CASSPWDRTMNTEAFF. V is TRBV19 and J is TRBJ1-1; TRBD1 matches 8 bases. This CDR3 has 16 amino acids. The trim removed 5 bases at V and 0 bases at J, leaving 8 bases unmatched. Looked up from germline, CDR1 is LNHDA and CDR2 is SQIVND (reference sequence).

The chain carries TRBV7-2 and TRBJ2-7; maybe TRBD2 (6 bases). Germline CDR1 is SGHTA and CDR2 is FQGNSA. The length of the CDR3 is 12 residues. V was shortened by 5 bases and J by 5 bases, with 10 bases between the two germline ends. The CDR3 here is CASSNGSDEQYF. CDR3 bases: TGTGCCAGCAGCAACGGGAGTGACGAGCAGTACTTC.

The CDR3 DNA sequence: TGTGCCAGCAGCCAAGTTGCGGGTATCGCTTTCTTT. Translating it yields CASSQVAGIAFF. The chain recombines TRBV3-1 (or the pseudogene TRBV3-2) with TRBJ1-1, with D unresolved. Trimming took 1 base from V and 11 from J, leaving 11 bases between them. Germline V gives CDR1 LGHDT, CDR2 YNNKEL (reference sequence). The CDR3 is made up of 12 amino acids.

This sequence joins TRBV3-1 (or the pseudogene TRBV3-2) and TRBJ1-4, with a tentative D call TRBD1 (6 bases). CDR3 length equals 14 residues. V dropped 0 bases and J dropped 6 bases, with 8 bases sitting between them. Germline lookup yields CDR1 LGHDT and CDR2 YNNKEL (reference sequence). In DNA form, the CDR3 reads TGTGCCAGCAGCCAAGAGACAGGTTATGAAAAACTGTTTTTT. Translated, it gives CASSQETGYEKLFF.

The V and J genes are TRBV27 and TRBJ1-6; 11 nucleotides match TRBD1. The J segment lost 9 bases and the V segment lost 8 bases, leaving 9 bases of the junction unmatched. The CDR3 extends over 15 amino acids. Germline CDR1 reads MNHEY; CDR2 reads SMNVEV (reference sequence). The CDR3 DNA is TGTGCCAGCCGAAGAGAGGACAGGGGGCTTTCACCCCTCCACTTT. As protein: CASRREDRGLSPLHF.

This clone was detected only a few times. The chain recombines TRBV5-5 with TRBJ2-1; 10 positions agree with TRBD2. There are 15 residues in the CDR3. The germline V gene encodes CDR1 SGHKS and CDR2 YYEKEE (reference sequence). V shed 1 base, J shed 5 bases, and the junction held 3 bases outside the gene matches. The CDR3 here is CASSLRTSGDNEQFF. CDR3 bases: TGTGCCAGCAGCTTGAGAACTAGCGGGGACAATGAGCAGTTCTTC. The whole variable domain, remainder taken from reference TRBV5-5 and TRBJ2-1, is DAGVTQSPTHLIKTRGQQVTLRCSPISGHKSVSWYQQVLGQGPQFIFQYYEKEERGRGNFPDRFSARQFPNYSSELNVNALLLGDSALYLCASSLRTSGDNEQFFGPGTRLTVL.

This rearrangement joins TRBV20-1 to TRBJ2-7; TRBD1 might be the D (6 bases). Between the trimmed V and J ends, which lost 3 bases and 6 bases, there was a span of 21 bases. This CDR3 contains 15 residues. Per the germline V gene, CDR1 is DFQATT and CDR2 is SNEGSKA (reference sequence). The CDR3 loop reads CSASSRGPRGGEQYF. DNA of the CDR3: TGCAGTGCTAGTTCCCGGGGCCCCAGAGGGGGCGAGCAGTACTTC.

The V call is TRBV6-2 or TRBV6-3, the J call TRBJ2-5; possible D gene TRBD1, 5 bases. Trimming took off 4 bases at V and 4 bases at J, with 13 bases between the two ends. CDR1 and CDR2 from the germline V gene are MNHEY and SVGEGT. This CDR3 has 14 residues. The CDR3 DNA is TGTGCCAGCAGTTGGGGCCGACCGATAGAGACCCAGTACTTC. Translation gives CASSWGRPIETQYF.

The CDR3 region has the DNA TGCAGTGCTAGTTCAGGGCAAGAGACCCAGTACTTC. It codes for CSASSGQETQYF. The chain joins TRBV20-1 to TRBJ2-5; perhaps TRBD1 as D (5 bases). The CDR3 consists of 12 residues. V lost 3 bases to trimming and J lost 2 bases, with 7 bases between them. Germline CDR1 is DFQATT and CDR2 is SNEGSKA (reference sequence).

V gene TRBV7-8 combines with J gene TRBJ2-7; D remains unclear. The CDR3 is 15 residues long. Looked up from germline, CDR1 is SGHVS and CDR2 is FQNEAQ. Deletions cut 8 bases from V and 0 bases from J, with 17 bases between. CDR3 amino acids: CASRLLAFSSYEQYF. The CDR3 nucleotides are TGTGCCAGCCGCCTCCTTGCTTTTAGCTCCTACGAGCAGTACTTC.

The CDR3 nucleotides are TGTGCCAGCAGGACAGGGGAAAAACTGTTTTTT. Residues: CASRTGEKLFF. The chain carries TRBV7-3 and TRBJ1-4; 7 positions match TRBD1. This CDR3 is built from 11 residues. After removal of 6 bases from V and 8 bases from J, the junction contained 0 bases not matched to a gene. The germline V gene has CDR1 SGHTA and CDR2 FQGTGA.

The chain employs TRBV10-3 and TRBJ1-6; D is possibly TRBD1 (6 bases). Per the germline V gene, CDR1 is ENHRY and CDR2 is SYGVKD. V lost 9 bases, J lost 8 bases, and 17 bases lay in between. The CDR3 has 14 residues. The CDR3 DNA reads as TGTGCCATTCAGGACAGTAATCCATATTCACCCCTCCACTTT. Translating it yields CAIQDSNPYSPLHF.

V gene TRBV12-3 or TRBV12-4 combines with J gene TRBJ2-2, with a possible D match to TRBD2 (5 bases). The CDR3 runs to 11 residues. V shed 5 bases and J shed 10 bases, with 8 bases lying between them. The CDR3 DNA is TGTGCCAGCAGTCCCGGGATGGAGCTGTTTTTT. As protein: CASSPGMELFF.

V and J are TRBV4-2 and TRBJ1-1, with D unresolved. V shed 4 bases and J shed 5 bases, with 5 bases lying between them. Germline V CDR1 and CDR2: LGHNA, YNFKEQ. The CDR3 sequence is 11 residues long. The CDR3 region is CASSRGTEAFF. The CDR3 nucleotides are TGTGCCAGCAGCCGAGGAACTGAAGCTTTCTTT.

V is TRBV6-5 and J is TRBJ1-2; no clear D gene. CDR1 is MNHEY and CDR2 is SVGAGI in the germline V gene. V lost 1 base and J lost 8, with 8 bases in between. The CDR3 length is 12 residues. CDR3 sequence: CASSYFGEGYTF. CDR3 sequence (DNA): TGTGCCAGCAGTTACTTTGGGGAGGGCTACACCTTC.

The J gene is TRBJ2-1, the V gene TRBV27, with TRBD2 matching 11 bases. Germline V gene data show CDR1 as MNHEY and CDR2 as SMNVEV (reference sequence). The junction had 7 bases not matched to a gene; V was cut back by 3 bases and J by 0 bases. The CDR3 totals 18 residues. CDR3 DNA: TGTGCCAGCAGTTTGAGACTAGCGGGGACCCTCTCCTACAATGAGCAGTTCTTC. This codes for CASSLRLAGTLSYNEQFF.

CDR3 region: CASSPRGNQPQHF. CDR3 nucleotides: TGTGCCAGCAGCCCACGAGGCAATCAGCCCCAGCATTTT. V gene TRBV7-2 combines with J gene TRBJ1-5; D uncertain. Germline V gene lookup returns CDR1 SGHTA and CDR2 FQGNSA. CDR3 length equals 13 residues. V shed 5 bases and J shed 2 bases, with 7 bases lying between them.

The chain joins TRBV12-3 or TRBV12-4 to TRBJ2-1, with D perhaps TRBD1 (5 bases). The CDR3 has 12 amino acids. V gave up 4 bases and J gave up 4 bases, with 5 bases separating them. CDR3 region: CASSYRYNEQFF. In DNA form, the CDR3 reads TGTGCCAGCAGTTACAGGTACAATGAGCAGTTCTTC.

The chain recombines TRBV2 with TRBJ1-1; D gene uncertain. V gave up 2 bases and J gave up 7 bases, with 11 bases separating them. The CDR3 spans 13 residues. Germline values: CDR1 SNHLY, CDR2 FYNNEI. The CDR3 is CASSESGFNEAFF. In DNA form, the CDR3 reads TGTGCCAGCAGTGAATCGGGGTTTAATGAAGCTTTCTTT. The entire variable domain, with the rest obtained from reference TRBV2 and TRBJ1-1, is as follows: EPEVTQTPSHQVTQMGQEVILRCVPISNHLYFYWYRQILGQKVEFLVSFYNNEISEKSEIFDDQFSVERPDGSNFTLKIRSTKLEDSAMYFCASSESGFNEAFFGQGTRLTVV.

The chain employs TRBV4-1 and TRBJ1-2; D ambiguous. V gave up 0 bases and J gave up 4 bases, with 15 bases separating them. The germline CDR1 and CDR2 sequences are MGHRA and YSYEKL. The CDR3 has 16 amino acids. The CDR3 nucleotides are TGCGCCAGCAGCCAAGACCGAGGCGGGGTTATCTATGGCTACACCTTC. Its translation is CASSQDRGGVIYGYTF.

The chain employs TRBV7-9 and TRBJ1-5, with a weak D call TRBD1 (6 bases). The CDR3 length is 13 residues. Germline V gives CDR1 SEHNR, CDR2 FQNEAQ (reference sequence). The V and J ends lost 1 base and 5 bases respectively, with 6 bases between them. The CDR3 reads CASSLEGDQPQHF. The CDR3, as DNA: TGTGCCAGCAGCTTAGAGGGGGATCAGCCCCAGCATTTT.

Remarks on this clone: Within the sample, other DNA sequences also encode this same CDR3. The genes are TRBV4-1 and TRBJ1-1; unclear D gene. The germline V gene encodes CDR1 MGHRA and CDR2 YSYEKL. The V gene lost 1 base and the J gene lost 3 bases, with 6 bases spanning the gap. The CDR3 is 13 residues long. CDR3 protein: CASSQGLDTEAFF. In DNA, the CDR3 is TGCGCCAGCAGCCAAGGACTCGACACTGAAGCTTTCTTT.

V gene TRBV19 combines with J gene TRBJ1-6; D gene uncertain. Trimming removed 5 bases at V and 10 bases at J, with 21 bases between. The CDR3 covers 16 residues. Germline V CDR1 and CDR2: LNHDA, SQIVND (reference sequence). The CDR3 DNA reads as TGTGCCAGTAGTCTCCAAAGGTCCTCAGCGGGGTCACCCCTCCACTTT. Translating it yields CASSLQRSSAGSPLHF.

This rearrangement joins TRBV7-9 to TRBJ2-3, with TRBD2 matching over 10 bases. Trimming removed 5 bases from V and 6 bases from J; junction bases left unmatched: 14. Looked up from germline, CDR1 is SEHNR and CDR2 is FQNEAQ (reference sequence). CDR3 size: 17 residues. The CDR3 DNA reads as TGTGCCAGCAGCGGATCTAGGACTAGCGGCGCGGGGGATACGCAGTATTTT. Protein sequence: CASSGSRTSGAGDTQYF.